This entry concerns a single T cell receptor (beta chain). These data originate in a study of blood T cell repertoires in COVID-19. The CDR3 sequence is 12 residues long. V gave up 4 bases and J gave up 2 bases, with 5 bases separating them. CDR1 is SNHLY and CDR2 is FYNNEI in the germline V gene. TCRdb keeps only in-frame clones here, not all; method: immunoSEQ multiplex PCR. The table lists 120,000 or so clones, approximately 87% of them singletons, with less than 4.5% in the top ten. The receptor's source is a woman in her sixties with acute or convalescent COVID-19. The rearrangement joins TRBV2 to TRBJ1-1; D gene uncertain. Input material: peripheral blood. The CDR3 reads CASSVSNTEAFF. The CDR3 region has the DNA TGTGCCAGCAGTGTGAGTAACACTGAAGCTTTCTTT.